A selection of T cell receptor beta chains follows, all from one sample in a study of blood T cell repertoires in COVID-19. Assay: immunoSEQ multiplex PCR; the TCRdb copy retains only in-frame clones and omits some. The sample carries tens of thousands of clones, around 86% recorded once. Sequenced sample: peripheral blood. The source is a man in his sixties with COVID-19, enrolled during active disease. Each CDR3 is given with its conserved first and last residue. D genes are given only for firm matches. Clone size is shown for a subset of rows, as once, few, many or a class of expanded clone.

len | j_gene | abundance | v_gene | d_gene | CDR3nt | CDR3aa
13 | TRBJ2-5 | . | TRBV11-3 | . | TGTGCCAGCAGCAATCAGGGTCGGGAGACCCAGTACTTC | CASSNQGRETQYF
13 | TRBJ2-7 | . | TRBV28 | TRBD1 | TGTGCCAGCAGTAAGGACAGGGGGTACGAGCAGTACTTC | CASSKDRGYEQYF
15 | TRBJ1-5 | once | TRBV28 | TRBD1 | TGTGCCAGCAGTTCCCGGGACAGCCTAAATCAGCCCCAGCATTTT | CASSSRDSLNQPQHF
16 | TRBJ2-2 | once | TRBV4-3 | TRBD1 | TGCGCCAGCAGCCAAGAGACAGGGGGAGGCACCGGGGAGCTGTTTTTT | CASSQETGGGTGELFF
16 | TRBJ1-4 | . | TRBV14 | TRBD1 | TGTGCCAGCAGCCCCATTTTCGGGACAGGCATTGGAAAACTGTTTTTT | CASSPIFGTGIGKLFF
14 | TRBJ1-6 | . | TRBV11-3 | . | TGTGCCAGCACGAAAGGGGTCTATAATTCACCCCTCCACTTT | CASTKGVYNSPLHF
15 | TRBJ2-5 | . | TRBV11-3 | . | TGTGCCAGCAGACGGGACTTAAGGGCACAAGAGACCCAGTACTTC | CASRRDLRAQETQYF
12 | TRBJ1-2 | once | TRBV11-2 | . | TGTGCCAGCAGCCCCGGCGGCTATGGCTACACCTTC | CASSPGGYGYTF
15 | TRBJ1-1 | once | TRBV7-3 | TRBD1 | TGTGCCAGCAGCCGCTCGGACAGGGGGGACACTGAAGCTTTCTTT | CASSRSDRGDTEAFF
14 | TRBJ1-5 | . | TRBV19 | TRBD1 | TGTGCCAGTAACTCGAGGGACAGGGTCCAGCCCCAGCATTTT | CASNSRDRVQPQHF
13 | TRBJ1-2 | . | TRBV6-4 | . | TGTGCCAGCAGTCGGACTGGGAACTATGGCTACACCTTC | CASSRTGNYGYTF
15 | TRBJ1-2 | few | TRBV14 | . | TGTGCCAGCAGCCAATACAGGGATCTCAACTATGGCTACACCTTC | CASSQYRDLNYGYTF
16 | TRBJ1-6 | . | TRBV11-3 | TRBD1 | TGTGCCAGCAGCTTAGGGGGCTGGACAGGGGGCTCACCCCTCCACTTT | CASSLGGWTGGSPLHF
14 | TRBJ1-2 | few | TRBV19 | TRBD1 | TGTGCCAGTTTTAAGACAGGGGGCAACTATGGCTACACCTTC | CASFKTGGNYGYTF
14 | TRBJ2-2 | . | TRBV3-1/TRBV3-2 | . | TGTGCCAGCAGGAGCGGTTTAACCACCGGGGAGCTGTTTTTT | CASRSGLTTGELFF
13 | TRBJ1-1 | . | TRBV14 | TRBD1 | TGTGCCAGCAGCCAACAAAGGGGGCCAGAAGCTTTCTTT | CASSQQRGPEAFF
15 | TRBJ1-5 | . | TRBV30 | . | TGTGCCTGGAGTCCAGCATGGACAGAAAATCAGCCCCAGCATTTT | CAWSPAWTENQPQHF
18 | TRBJ2-1 | . | TRBV10-3 | TRBD2 | TGTGCCATCAGTCCCCTCGGGGGGGTAGCGGGAGCCCACAATGAGCAGTTCTTC | CAISPLGGVAGAHNEQFF
14 | TRBJ2-3 | once | TRBV3-1/TRBV3-2 | TRBD1 | TGTGCCAGCAGCCACGGCAGGGGGACAGATACGCAGTATTTT | CASSHGRGTDTQYF
18 | TRBJ1-6 | . | TRBV25-1 | TRBD1 | TGTGCCAGCAGTTTCCAGGCCGGGACAGGGGGCTACAATTCACCCCTCCACTTT | CASSFQAGTGGYNSPLHF
14 | TRBJ2-2 | . | TRBV9 | . | TGTGCCAGCAGCCCCCTGAGCAACACCGGGGAGCTGTTTTTT | CASSPLSNTGELFF
16 | TRBJ2-1 | once | TRBV4-2 | . | TGTGCCAGCAGCCAAGGCCTAGCGAGCTCCTACAATGAGCAGTTCTTC | CASSQGLASSYNEQFF
17 | TRBJ2-5 | . | TRBV2 | TRBD2 | TGTGCCAGCAGTGGGGGGACTAGCGGGAGTCTCCAAGAGACCCAGTACTTC | CASSGGTSGSLQETQYF
14 | TRBJ2-7 | . | TRBV3-1/TRBV3-2 | TRBD1 | TGTGCCAGCACCACGGGGACAGGGACAGGTTGGAAGTACTTC | CASTTGTGTGWKYF
13 | TRBJ1-5 | . | TRBV7-9 | . | TGTGCCAGCAGCTCAAGCGCCGACCAGCCCCAGCATTTT | CASSSSADQPQHF
16 | TRBJ1-4 | . | TRBV4-2 | . | TGTGCCAGCAGCCCTCCATTCCCAGCGGGGGGTGAAAAACTGTTTTTT | CASSPPFPAGGEKLFF
14 | TRBJ1-4 | . | TRBV7-9 | . | TGTGCCAGCAGCCCAAGGGGGGGGGATGAAAAACTGTTTTTT | CASSPRGGDEKLFF
14 | TRBJ1-2 | . | TRBV28 | . | TGTGCCAGCAGTTTCGCAGGGGAAAATTATGGCTACACCTTC | CASSFAGENYGYTF
14 | TRBJ2-7 | . | TRBV5-1 | . | TGCGCCAGCAGCCCGTCGACAGGTTCCTACGAGCAGTACTTC | CASSPSTGSYEQYF
14 | TRBJ1-1 | . | TRBV12-5 | . | TGTGCTAGTGGTTCTCCCCCGGGTGAAACTGAAGCTTTCTTT | CASGSPPGETEAFF
12 | TRBJ1-1 | . | TRBV19 | TRBD1 | TGTGCCCGATCCCGAGACAGGGCTGAAGCTTTCTTT | CARSRDRAEAFF
14 | TRBJ2-3 | . | TRBV3-1/TRBV3-2 | TRBD2 | TGTGCCAGCAGCCAAGTAATAACTGGGGGGGGGCAGTATTTT | CASSQVITGGGQYF
15 | TRBJ2-3 | . | TRBV19 | TRBD2 | TGTGCCAGTAGTATGGGGCTAGCGGAGCCAGATACGCAGTATTTT | CASSMGLAEPDTQYF
13 | TRBJ1-4 | . | TRBV30 | . | TGTGCCTGGAGTGTCGCAACTAATGAAAAACTGTTTTTT | CAWSVATNEKLFF
15 | TRBJ2-4 | . | TRBV19 | . | TGTGCCAGTAGTTCCCCTAAGATAGCCAAAAACATTCAGTACTTC | CASSSPKIAKNIQYF
16 | TRBJ2-1 | once | TRBV24-1 | TRBD2 | TGTGCCACCAGTGATTTGGGGACTAGCGGGAGCAGTGAGCAGTTCTTC | CATSDLGTSGSSEQFF
13 | TRBJ1-1 | . | TRBV5-1 | . | TGCGCCAGCAGCTCCGGGGGGGGACTCGAAGCTTTCTTT | CASSSGGGLEAFF
15 | TRBJ1-3 | . | TRBV7-6 | . | TGTGCCAGCAGCTTAGGCCGGAGCTCTGGAAACACCATATATTTT | CASSLGRSSGNTIYF
16 | TRBJ1-4 | . | TRBV19 | TRBD1 | TGTGCCAGTAGTATAGATCAGGGGGTTGGAAATGAAAAACTGTTTTTT | CASSIDQGVGNEKLFF
12 | TRBJ1-1 | . | TRBV18 | . | TGTGCCAGCTCACCAAGCTCTACTGAAGCTTTCTTT | CASSPSSTEAFF
14 | TRBJ2-3 | . | TRBV13 | . | TGTGCCAGCAGCTTCCAACTTAGCACAGATACGCAGTATTTT | CASSFQLSTDTQYF
14 | TRBJ2-1 | . | TRBV24-1 | . | TGTGCCACCAGTGAGCCCGCGAACTACAATGAGCAGTTCTTC | CATSEPANYNEQFF
15 | TRBJ2-7 | . | TRBV5-4 | TRBD2 | TGTGCCAGCAGCTGGAATAGCGGGAGACTTAACGAGCAGTACTTC | CASSWNSGRLNEQYF
16 | TRBJ1-1 | . | TRBV28 | . | TGTGCCAGCAGTTTATCTTCAGATTCCATGAACACTGAAGCTTTCTTT | CASSLSSDSMNTEAFF
15 | TRBJ2-1 | . | TRBV5-4 | . | TGTGCCAGCAGCCGCGTTAGGCAGGGAAAGGATGAGCAGTTCTTC | CASSRVRQGKDEQFF